This T cell receptor (beta chain) was profiled in a study of CD8 T cells in Susac syndrome. Study summary: Within the sequenced group of Susac syndrome patients, five or six showed active disease and about eight were in remission. Patients with Susac syndrome, at blood draw, were therapy-naive, on corticosteroids, or on intravenous immunoglobulin alone.

TEMRA cells were FACS-enriched and CD8+ and CD4+ T cells negatively isolated. The RNA input was roughly 0.45 to 1 ug, and it was reverse transcribed with random hexamers. TCR beta CDR3 was amplified by immunoSEQ multiplex PCR. This amplification extended across 54 Vbeta and 13 Jbeta segments. TCRdb re-derived calls from the immunoSEQ multiplex PCR reads in MiXCR, one entry per CDR3 protein. Of some 190,000 distinct CDR3 sequences in the sample, 94% were seen once. Sequenced material: CD4+ T cells from PBMCs. This clonotype originated in a human donor with Susac syndrome.

The CDR3, as DNA: TGTGCCAGCAGCTTCCACGTTCTAGCGGGGGCGGCAGATACGCAGTATTTT. Protein sequence: CASSFHVLAGAADTQYF. The chain combines TRBV5-5 with TRBJ2-3; 10 bases fit TRBD2. The trim removed 2 bases at V and 4 bases at J, leaving 10 bases unmatched. Germline-derived CDR1 and CDR2 are SGHKS and YYEKEE (reference sequence). The CDR3 length is 17 residues.